This entry lists 27 T cell receptor beta chains sequenced from one sample in a study of T-cell reconstitution after alpha-beta-depleted transplantation in children. Unique molecular identifiers were incorporated during preparation of the TCRbeta library. TCRdb passed the PCR reads through MiXCR, listing each CDR3 protein once. This sample has about 78,000 distinct CDR3 sequences, with 13% to 15% found just once. The sequences come from PBMCs, mostly from graft donor cells, collected 180 days after TCRalphabeta/CD19-depleted stem cell transplant. Every receptor here comes from a male patient under 10 years old who had a stem cell transplant for acute lymphoblastic leukemia, so the T cells may come from the graft donor.

This sequence joins TRBV28 and TRBJ2-7; 9 nucleotides agree with TRBD1. The CDR3 totals 15 residues. Trimming took 5 bases from V and 3 from J; bases not matched to a gene: 8. Germline CDR1 and CDR2: MDHEN and SYDVKM. In nucleotides, the CDR3 is TGTGCCAGCAGTCTCCCCTCGACAGGGGGCTACGAGCAGTACTTC. Translating gives CASSLPSTGGYEQYF.

This clonotype has a count of ten or more. CDR3 in DNA: TGTGCCAGCTCATACGGGACGCTGACCTACGAGCAGTACTTC. It yields the protein CASSYGTLTYEQYF. The J gene is TRBJ2-7, the V gene TRBV18; either TRBD1 or TRBD2 may supply D (5 bases each). Germline lookup yields CDR1 KGHSH and CDR2 LQKENI. This CDR3 is built from 14 residues. V was trimmed by 5 bases and J by 2 bases, leaving 13 bases between them. Looking up the rest from reference TRBV18 and TRBJ2-7 gives the full variable domain: NAGVMQNPRHLVRRRGQEARLRCSPMKGHSHVYWYRQLPEEGLKFMVYLQKENIIDESGMPKERFSAEFPKEGPSILRIQQVVRGDSAAYFCASSYGTLTYEQYFGPGTRLTVT.

This clonotype was counted between two and nine times. The rearrangement uses TRBV28 and TRBJ2-7; 7 nucleotides agree with TRBD2. This CDR3 has 23 residues. V shed 3 bases and J 0 bases; nucleotides not matched to a gene: 29. CDR1 and CDR2 (germline): MDHEN, SYDVKM. The CDR3 DNA reads TGTGCCAGCAGTTTGGGGAGGTGGACTAGAAGGTTTGGTTTAGAAATCGGCTCCTACGAGCAGTACTTC. It is translated as CASSLGRWTRRFGLEIGSYEQYF. Filled out from reference TRBV28 and TRBJ2-7, the complete variable domain reads DVKVTQSSRYLVKRTGEKVFLECVQDMDHENMFWYRQDPGLGLRLIYFSYDVKMKEKGDIPEGYSVSREKKERFSLILESASTNQTSMYLCASSLGRWTRRFGLEIGSYEQYFGPGTRLTVT.

The V and J genes are TRBV11-2 and TRBJ2-1; tentatively, D is TRBD1 or TRBD2 (5 bases each). V lost 3 bases and J 0 bases, leaving 24 bases between the germline ends. This CDR3 region has 20 residues. Germline lookup yields CDR1 SGHAT and CDR2 FQNNGV. The CDR3 is CASSLGTHPARLSSYNEQFF. CDR3 coding DNA: TGTGCCAGCAGCTTGGGGACGCACCCTGCCCGACTAAGCTCCTACAATGAGCAGTTCTTC.

This chain links TRBV12-3 or TRBV12-4 with TRBJ1-1, with D possibly TRBD1 on 6 matching bases. Trimming stripped 5 bases from V and 1 base from J, with 14 bases between. There are 15 residues in the CDR3. The CDR3 spells CASSPRDIQNTEAFF. The CDR3 DNA sequence: TGTGCCAGCAGTCCGCGGGACATCCAGAACACTGAAGCTTTCTTT.

This clonotype is large within its sample. CDR3 bases: TGTGCCAGCAGTTACCCGTCGGAAGGCCAGTACTTC. Protein: CASSYPSEGQYF. The chain couples TRBV6-2 or TRBV6-3 to TRBJ2-5; no definite D call. The CDR3 consists of 12 residues. Per germline, CDR1 MNHEY and CDR2 SVGEGT. Trimming removed 2 bases from V and 10 bases from J, with 11 bases in between.

The chain uses TRBV4-2 and TRBJ2-1; TRBD2 agrees at 7 bases. Germline CDR1 LGHNA, CDR2 YNFKEQ. With V trimmed by 2 bases and J by 12 bases, 16 bases remained unmatched. The CDR3 has 16 amino acids. The CDR3 nucleotides are TGTGCCAGCAGCCAACCTTTAGGACTAGGCCTGAGTGGGCAGTTCTTC. Translated: CASSQPLGLGLSGQFF.

This chain uses TRBV7-6 with TRBJ2-5; either TRBD1 or TRBD2 may supply D (6 bases each). The germline V and J ends were trimmed by 1 base and 5 bases, with 14 bases remaining between them. Germline CDR1 reads SGHVS; CDR2 reads FNYEAQ. CDR3 size: 15 residues. The CDR3, as DNA: TGTGCCAGCAGCTTAGTGGGGGGCGCGGCCGAGACCCAGTACTTC. This sequence encodes CASSLVGGAAETQYF. Full variable domain (rest looked up from reference TRBV7-6 and TRBJ2-5): GAGVSQSPRYKVTKRGQDVALRCDPISGHVSLYWYRQALGQGPEFLTYFNYEAQQDKSGLPNDRFSAERPEGSISTLTIQRTEQRDSAMYRCASSLVGGAAETQYFGPGTRLLVL.

The chain carries TRBV7-2 and TRBJ1-2; TRBD1 aligns across 9 bases. Trimming cost V 3 bases and J 2 bases; bases outside gene matches: 4. This CDR3 has 15 residues. Germline V gene lookup returns CDR1 SGHTA and CDR2 FQGNSA. In nucleotides, the CDR3 is TGTGCCAGCAGCTTTCGGGACAGGGCAAACTATGGCTACACCTTC. Its translation is CASSFRDRANYGYTF.

This clonotype was counted many times. The chain combines TRBV6-2 or TRBV6-3 with TRBJ2-7; D not certain. V was clipped by 7 bases and J by 7 bases, with 8 bases between them. The CDR3 is made up of 10 amino acids. Germline CDR1 MNHEY, CDR2 SVGEGT. The CDR3 region has the DNA TGTGCCAGCACCTCGGAGGAGCAGTACTTC. It specifies CASTSEEQYF.

This clonotype appeared a few times. This chain connects TRBV20-1 to TRBJ1-2; TRBD1 is a possible D gene (5 bases). Trimming took 6 bases from V and 4 from J, leaving 9 bases between them. The CDR3 runs 11 residues. Germline CDR1 DFQATT, CDR2 SNEGSKA (reference sequence). In nucleotides, the CDR3 is TGCAGTGCCACAGACAGCTATGGCTACACCTTC. This encodes CSATDSYGYTF.

This clonotype was picked up many times. The rearrangement links TRBV11-1 to TRBJ2-2; 11 bases are a match to TRBD2. V was pared by 7 bases and J by 2 bases, with 12 bases of the junction left unmatched. The CDR3 is made up of 18 amino acids. CDR1 and CDR2 from the germline V gene are SGHAT and FQDESV (reference sequence). In nucleotides, the CDR3 is TGTGCCAGCACCCGAGGGCGACTAGCGGGGCCAAACACCGGGGAGCTGTTTTTT. Its translation is CASTRGRLAGPNTGELFF. Variable domain in full (rest from reference TRBV11-1 and TRBJ2-2): EAEVAQSPRYKITEKSQAVAFWCDPISGHATLYWYRQILGQGPELLVQFQDESVVDDSQLPKDRFSAERLKGVDSTLKIQPAELGDSAMYLCASTRGRLAGPNTGELFFGEGSRLTVL.

In its sample, this clonotype was seen many times. The gene calls are TRBV20-1 and TRBJ2-7; D assignment may be TRBD1 or TRBD2 (7 bases each). CDR3 length: 14 amino acids. The germline gives CDR1 DFQATT, CDR2 SNEGSKA (reference sequence). The V end lost 5 bases, the J end lost 1 base, and 15 bases lay between the germline ends. CDR3 sequence: CSALGRGRSYEQYF. CDR3 nucleotide sequence: TGCAGTGCTTTGGGGAGGGGGCGATCCTACGAGCAGTACTTC.

This clonotype was seen a few times. The chain is built from TRBV20-1 and TRBJ2-7, with D unclear. This CDR3 comprises 12 residues. V lost 1 base and J 9 bases, leaving 13 bases between the germline ends. The germline gives CDR1 DFQATT, CDR2 SNEGSKA (reference sequence). CDR3 sequence (DNA): TGCAGTGCTAGAGTGGATAGAGGTCGGCAGTACTTC. This sequence encodes CSARVDRGRQYF.

This clonotype has a count of ten or more. The rearrangement links TRBV20-1 to TRBJ2-5; unclear D gene. Deletions cut 7 bases from V and 4 bases from J, with 13 bases between. Looked up from germline, CDR1 is DFQATT and CDR2 is SNEGSKA (reference sequence). The CDR3 covers 12 residues. CDR3 bases: TGCAGTGTTTTGTGGGGTCCAGAGACCCAGTACTTC. Protein: CSVLWGPETQYF.

The chain has TRBV12-3 or TRBV12-4 and TRBJ2-1, with no clear D. Deletions cut 1 base from V and 11 bases from J, with 3 bases between. This CDR3 is built from 10 residues. CDR3 DNA: TGTGCCAGCAGTTTAGTTCAGCAGTTCTTC. Translation: CASSLVQQFF.

This clonotype was detected ten times or more. The rearrangement joins TRBV7-6 to TRBJ2-7, with D uncertain. The CDR3 loop spans 14 amino acids. The germline V gene encodes CDR1 SGHVS and CDR2 FNYEAQ. V lost 5 bases and J 1 base, leaving 12 bases between the germline ends. The CDR3 loop is CASSQAQTSYEQYF. The CDR3 DNA reads as TGTGCCAGCAGCCAGGCACAGACTTCCTACGAGCAGTACTTC.

This clonotype was found a few times. This sequence joins TRBV3-1 and TRBJ2-5; D possibly uses TRBD1 or TRBD2 (5 bases each). This CDR3 has 18 residues. Germline V gene sequence: CDR1 LGHDT, CDR2 YNNKEL (reference sequence). Trimming removed 1 base from V and 5 bases from J, with 23 bases in between. The CDR3 nucleotides are TGTGCCAGCAGCCAAGGGCTTGGAGCCGGGACCACTAGGGAGACCCAGTACTTC. Translation: CASSQGLGAGTTRETQYF.

The chain links TRBV4-2 to TRBJ2-3; D gene uncertain. The CDR3 runs 15 residues. Germline values: CDR1 LGHNA, CDR2 YNFKEQ. Trimming cost V 3 bases and J 0 bases, with 10 bases left between them. CDR3 residues: CASSHTEGSTDTQYF. For the CDR3, the DNA is TGTGCCAGCAGCCATACGGAAGGGAGCACAGATACGCAGTATTTT.

The chain has TRBV5-6 and TRBJ2-3; no clear D gene. V was clipped by 4 bases and J by 5 bases, with 11 bases between them. This CDR3 is built from 13 residues. Germline-derived CDR1 and CDR2 are SGHDT and YYEEEE. The CDR3 bases are TGTGCCAGCAGCCTAACCTCGAAAGATACGCAGTATTTT. Residues: CASSLTSKDTQYF.

This clonotype was picked up many times. V is TRBV15 and J is TRBJ2-7; either TRBD1 or TRBD2 may fit D (5 bases each). In germline, CDR1 is LNHNV, CDR2 YYDKDF (reference sequence). The CDR3 has 16 residues. With 1 base removed from V and 7 bases from J, the gap between germline ends came to 20 bases. CDR3 in amino acids: CATSRVYGGANWEQYF. CDR3 sequence (DNA): TGTGCCACCAGCAGAGTGTATGGGGGAGCGAATTGGGAGCAGTACTTC. The whole variable domain, filled in from reference TRBV15 and TRBJ2-7, reads DAMVIQNPRYQVTQFGKPVTLSCSQTLNHNVMYWYQQKSSQAPKLLFHYYDKDFNNEADTPDNFQSRRPNTSFCFLDIRSPGLGDTAMYLCATSRVYGGANWEQYFGPGTRLTVT.

This clonotype was seen only a few times. The chain recombines TRBV9 with TRBJ2-5, with D maybe TRBD1 (5 bases). The V gene's germline CDR1 is SGDLS and CDR2 YYNGEE. Trimming removed 0 bases at V and 1 base at J, with 7 bases between. The CDR3 has 14 residues. The CDR3 loop reads CASSVGTIQETQYF. The CDR3 DNA sequence: TGTGCCAGCAGCGTAGGGACAATCCAAGAGACCCAGTACTTC.

This chain joins TRBV5-1 and TRBJ2-2, with D possibly called TRBD1 or TRBD2 (6 bases each). The germline gives CDR1 SGHRS, CDR2 YFSETQ. The CDR3 runs 16 residues. V was pared by 3 bases and J by 2 bases, with 14 bases between. The CDR3 DNA sequence: TGCGCCAGCAGCTGGAGGGGGACACGCAACACCGGGGAGCTGTTTTTT. Its protein is CASSWRGTRNTGELFF.

This clonotype was counted between two and nine times. The rearrangement uses TRBV29-1 and TRBJ2-1; 7 bases line up with TRBD1. Per the germline V gene, CDR1 is SQVTM and CDR2 is ANQGSEA. The CDR3 is 14 residues long. With 7 bases clipped from V and 6 bases from J, the junction kept 12 bases outside the gene matches. The CDR3 sequence: CSATGNKLFNEQFF. CDR3 in DNA: TGCAGCGCGACAGGGAACAAATTATTCAATGAGCAGTTCTTC.

V and J are TRBV27 and TRBJ2-7; 11 bases are shared with TRBD1. After removal of 7 bases from V and 3 bases from J, the junction contained 5 bases not matched to a gene. The CDR3 covers 14 residues. CDR1 MNHEY and CDR2 SMNVEV come from the germline V gene (reference sequence). This chain's CDR3 is CASKKDRGLYEQYF. The DNA for the CDR3 is TGTGCCAGCAAAAAGGACAGGGGGCTCTACGAGCAGTACTTC.

This clonotype was recorded many times. V gene TRBV12-3 or TRBV12-4 combines with J gene TRBJ2-2; TRBD2 aligns across 16 bases. The V gene end was trimmed by 5 bases and the J gene end by 3 bases; junction bases not matched to a gene: 12. The CDR3 consists of 20 residues. CDR3 bases: TGTGCCAGCAGTCACCATCCGGGACTAGCGGGGGGGCCTTACACCGGGGAGCTGTTTTTT. Translating it yields CASSHHPGLAGGPYTGELFF.

The sample holds a few counts of this clonotype. The gene calls are TRBV20-1 and TRBJ2-7, with 12 bases lining up with TRBD1. The ends lost 3 bases at V and 5 bases at J; junction bases unmatched: 5. The CDR3 has 14 residues. Germline CDR1 reads DFQATT; CDR2 reads SNEGSKA (reference sequence). This chain's CDR3 is CSARGTGGDHEQYF. Written as DNA, the CDR3 is TGCAGTGCTAGGGGGACAGGGGGCGACCACGAGCAGTACTTC.